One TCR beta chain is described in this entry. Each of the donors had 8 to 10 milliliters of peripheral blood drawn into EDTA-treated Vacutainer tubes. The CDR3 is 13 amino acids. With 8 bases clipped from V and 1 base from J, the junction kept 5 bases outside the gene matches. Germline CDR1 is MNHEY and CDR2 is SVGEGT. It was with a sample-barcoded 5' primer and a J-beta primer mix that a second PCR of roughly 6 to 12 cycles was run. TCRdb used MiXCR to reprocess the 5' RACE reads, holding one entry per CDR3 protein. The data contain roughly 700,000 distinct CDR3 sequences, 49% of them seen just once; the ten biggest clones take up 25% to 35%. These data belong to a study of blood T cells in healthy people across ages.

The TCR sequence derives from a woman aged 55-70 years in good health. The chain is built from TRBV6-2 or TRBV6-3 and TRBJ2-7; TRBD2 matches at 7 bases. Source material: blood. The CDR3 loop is CASERTSSYEQYF. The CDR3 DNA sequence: TGTGCCAGCGAGAGGACTAGTTCCTACGAGCAGTACTTC.